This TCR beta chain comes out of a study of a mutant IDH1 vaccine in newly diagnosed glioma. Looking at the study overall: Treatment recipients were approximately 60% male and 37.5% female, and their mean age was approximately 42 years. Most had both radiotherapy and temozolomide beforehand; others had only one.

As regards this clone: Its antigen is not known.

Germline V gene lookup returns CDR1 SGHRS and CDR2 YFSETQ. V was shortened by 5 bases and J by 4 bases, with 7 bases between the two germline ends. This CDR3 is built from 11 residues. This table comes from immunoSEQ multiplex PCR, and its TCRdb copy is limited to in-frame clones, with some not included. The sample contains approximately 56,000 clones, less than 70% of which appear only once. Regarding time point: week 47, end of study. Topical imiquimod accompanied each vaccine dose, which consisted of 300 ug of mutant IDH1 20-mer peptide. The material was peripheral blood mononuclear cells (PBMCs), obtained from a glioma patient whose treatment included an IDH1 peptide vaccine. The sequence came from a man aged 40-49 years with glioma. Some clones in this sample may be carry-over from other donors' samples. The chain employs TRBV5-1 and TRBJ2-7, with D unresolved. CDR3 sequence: CASSFGYEQYF. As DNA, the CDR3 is TGCGCCAGCAGTTTTGGGTACGAGCAGTACTTC.